This T cell receptor (beta chain) was obtained from a study of OX40 agonist ivuxolimab in advanced cancers. Overall study context: Patients received ivuxolimab, an intravenous treatment, every 2 weeks at 0.01 to 10 mg/kg. Mean age about 60 years, range roughly 23 to 79; 82.7% male.

Germline CDR1 is MNHNS and CDR2 is SASEGT. Trimming cost V 3 bases and J 5 bases, with 10 bases left between them. The CDR3 sequence is 14 residues long. Assay: immunoSEQ multiplex PCR; the TCRdb copy retains only in-frame clones and omits some. This table has about 35,000 clones, about 84% appearing once. The receptor's source is an adult with an advanced solid tumor such as melanoma, head and neck, liver or kidney cancer. The V gene is TRBV6-1, the J gene TRBJ2-2, with D perhaps matching TRBD1 (6 bases). The sample was CD4+ or CD8+ T cells sorted from blood, taken in a trial of the OX40 agonist ivuxolimab. The CDR3 DNA reads as TGTGCCAGCAGTGACACAGGGTGGACCGGGGAGCTGTTTTTT. Translated: CASSDTGWTGELFF.